Here is one T cell receptor (beta chain) with its context. What it binds is not known. Profiled with immunoSEQ multiplex PCR; TCRdb holds only in-frame clones, not every one. The table has 15,000 to 20,000 clones, about 90% seen once. V trimming: 8 bases; J trimming: 3 bases; junction bases outside the gene matches: 8. The germline gives CDR1 MDHEN, CDR2 SYDVKM. This CDR3 spans 14 amino acids. These data are taken from a study of circulating and synovial CD4+ cells in juvenile arthritis. General study results and limits: Shared-clonotype fractions with synovium likely underestimate full repertoire overlap. Bulk blood CD4 samples held at least an order of magnitude more or fewer genomes than CPL. Compared with bulk blood, circulating pathogenic-like lymphocytes shared substantially more CDR3 sequences with synovial T cells.

Sequencing was done on a sample of CD4+ T cells from blood. The gene calls are TRBV28 and TRBJ1-1, with TRBD1 matching 8 bases. The clonotype comes from a human donor with juvenile idiopathic arthritis. CDR3 sequence reads: CASGWTGMDTEAFF. CDR3 coding DNA: TGTGCCAGCGGATGGACAGGGATGGACACTGAAGCTTTCTTT.